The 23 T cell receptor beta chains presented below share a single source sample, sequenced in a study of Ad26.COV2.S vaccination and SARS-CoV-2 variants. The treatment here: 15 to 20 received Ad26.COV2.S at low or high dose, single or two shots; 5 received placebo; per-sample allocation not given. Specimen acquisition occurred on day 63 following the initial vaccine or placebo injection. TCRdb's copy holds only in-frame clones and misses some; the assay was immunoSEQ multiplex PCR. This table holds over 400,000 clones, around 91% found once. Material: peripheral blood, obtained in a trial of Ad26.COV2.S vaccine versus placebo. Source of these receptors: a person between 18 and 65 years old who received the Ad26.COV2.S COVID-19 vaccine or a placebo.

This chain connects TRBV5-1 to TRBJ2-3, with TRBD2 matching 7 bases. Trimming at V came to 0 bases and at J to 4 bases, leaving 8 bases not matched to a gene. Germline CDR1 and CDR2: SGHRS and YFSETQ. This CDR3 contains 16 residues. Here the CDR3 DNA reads TGCGCCAGCAGCTTGGCGGGGGGAGGGCCTGCAGATACGCAGTATTTT. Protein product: CASSLAGGGPADTQYF.

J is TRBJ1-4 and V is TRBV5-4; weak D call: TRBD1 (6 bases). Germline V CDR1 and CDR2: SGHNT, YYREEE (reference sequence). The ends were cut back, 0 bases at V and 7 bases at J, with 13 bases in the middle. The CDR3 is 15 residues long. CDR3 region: CASSLAAGASEKLFF. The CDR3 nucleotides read TGTGCCAGCAGCTTGGCGGCAGGGGCGTCTGAAAAACTGTTTTTT.

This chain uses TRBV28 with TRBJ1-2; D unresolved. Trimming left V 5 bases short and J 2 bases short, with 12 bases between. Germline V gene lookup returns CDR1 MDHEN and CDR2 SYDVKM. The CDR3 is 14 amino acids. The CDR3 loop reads CASSQGIGNYGYTF. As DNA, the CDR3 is TGTGCCAGCAGTCAAGGGATAGGCAACTATGGCTACACCTTC.

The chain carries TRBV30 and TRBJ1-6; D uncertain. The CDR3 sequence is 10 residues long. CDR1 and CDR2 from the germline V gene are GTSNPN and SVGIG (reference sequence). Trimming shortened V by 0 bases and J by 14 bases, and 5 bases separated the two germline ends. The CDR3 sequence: CAWSVDALHF. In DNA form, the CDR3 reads TGTGCCTGGAGTGTGGATGCCCTCCACTTT.

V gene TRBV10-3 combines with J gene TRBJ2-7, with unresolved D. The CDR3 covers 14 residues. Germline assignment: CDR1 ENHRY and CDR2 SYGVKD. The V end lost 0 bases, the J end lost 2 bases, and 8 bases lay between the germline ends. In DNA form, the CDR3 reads TGTGCCATCAGTGAGTCGGGCGGAACCTACGAGCAGTACTTC. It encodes CAISESGGTYEQYF.

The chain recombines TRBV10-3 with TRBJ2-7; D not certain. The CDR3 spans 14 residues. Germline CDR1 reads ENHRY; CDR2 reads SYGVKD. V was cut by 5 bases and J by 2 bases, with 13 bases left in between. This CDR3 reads CAISYSKTTYEQYF. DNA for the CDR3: TGTGCCATCAGTTACTCGAAGACCACCTACGAGCAGTACTTC.

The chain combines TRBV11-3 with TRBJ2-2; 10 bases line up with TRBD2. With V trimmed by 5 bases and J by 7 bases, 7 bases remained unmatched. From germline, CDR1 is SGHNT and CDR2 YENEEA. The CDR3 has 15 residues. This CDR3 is CASSPLAGAGGELFF. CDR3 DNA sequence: TGTGCCAGCAGCCCTCTAGCGGGAGCGGGCGGGGAGCTGTTTTTT.

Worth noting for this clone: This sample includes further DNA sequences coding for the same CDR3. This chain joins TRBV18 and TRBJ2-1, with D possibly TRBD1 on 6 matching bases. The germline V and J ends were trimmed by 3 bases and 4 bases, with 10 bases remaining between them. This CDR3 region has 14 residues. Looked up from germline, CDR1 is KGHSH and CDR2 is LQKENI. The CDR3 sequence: CASSPQGSYNEQFF. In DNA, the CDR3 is TGTGCCAGCTCACCTCAGGGGTCTTACAATGAGCAGTTCTTC.

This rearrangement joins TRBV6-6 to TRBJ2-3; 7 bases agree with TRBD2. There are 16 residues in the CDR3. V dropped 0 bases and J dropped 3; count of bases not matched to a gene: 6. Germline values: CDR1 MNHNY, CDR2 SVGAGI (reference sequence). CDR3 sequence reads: CASSYSASGMTDTQYF. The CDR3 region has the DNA TGTGCCAGCAGTTACTCCGCTAGCGGTATGACAGATACGCAGTATTTT.

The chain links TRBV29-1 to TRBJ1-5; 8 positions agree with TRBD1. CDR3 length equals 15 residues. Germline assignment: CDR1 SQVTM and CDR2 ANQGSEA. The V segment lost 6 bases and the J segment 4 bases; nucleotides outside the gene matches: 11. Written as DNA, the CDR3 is TGCAGCGTCTGTGAGACAGGGGCCTTTAATCAGCCCCAGCATTTT. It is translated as CSVCETGAFNQPQHF.

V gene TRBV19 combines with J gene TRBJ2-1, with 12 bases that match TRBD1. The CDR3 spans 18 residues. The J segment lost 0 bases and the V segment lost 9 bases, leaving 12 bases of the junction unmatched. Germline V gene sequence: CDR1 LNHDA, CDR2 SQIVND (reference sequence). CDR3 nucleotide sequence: TGTGCCAGCAGGGGGACAGGGGGCTTGCGGAGCTCCTACAATGAGCAGTTCTTC. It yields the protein CASRGTGGLRSSYNEQFF.

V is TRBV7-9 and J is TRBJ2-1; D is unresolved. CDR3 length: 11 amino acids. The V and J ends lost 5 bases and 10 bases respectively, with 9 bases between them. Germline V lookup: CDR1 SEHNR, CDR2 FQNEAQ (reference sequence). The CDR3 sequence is CASSPLGEQFF. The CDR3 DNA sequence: TGTGCCAGCAGCCCACTGGGGGAGCAGTTCTTC. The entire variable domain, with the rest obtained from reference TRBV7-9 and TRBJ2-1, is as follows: DTGVSQNPRHKITKRGQNVTFRCDPISEHNRLYWYRQTLGQGPEFLTYFQNEAQLEKSRLLSDRFSAERPKGSFSTLEIQRTEQGDSAMYLCASSPLGEQFFGPGTRLTVL.

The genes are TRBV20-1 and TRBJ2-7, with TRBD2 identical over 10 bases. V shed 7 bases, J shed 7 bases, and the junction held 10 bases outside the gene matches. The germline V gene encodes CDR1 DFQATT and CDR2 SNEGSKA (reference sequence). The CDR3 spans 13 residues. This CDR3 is CSGSIAGGWEQYF. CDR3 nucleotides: TGCAGTGGTAGTATAGCGGGAGGTTGGGAGCAGTACTTC.

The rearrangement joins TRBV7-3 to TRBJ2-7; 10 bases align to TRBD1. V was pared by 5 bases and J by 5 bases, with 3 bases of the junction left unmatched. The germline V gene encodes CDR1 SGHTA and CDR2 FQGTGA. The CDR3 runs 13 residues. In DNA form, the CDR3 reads TGTGCCAGCAGCCCGACAGGGGGCGACGAGCAGTACTTC. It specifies CASSPTGGDEQYF.

The CDR3 DNA reads TGTGCCAGCAGCTTCCTCGGGGAGGCAACTAGCACAGATACGCAGTATTTT. This codes for CASSFLGEATSTDTQYF. The chain couples TRBV11-2 to TRBJ2-3, with TRBD2 as a possible D gene (6 bases). The germline V gene has CDR1 SGHAT and CDR2 FQNNGV. CDR3 length: 17 amino acids. V was clipped by 3 bases and J by 0 bases, with 16 bases between them.

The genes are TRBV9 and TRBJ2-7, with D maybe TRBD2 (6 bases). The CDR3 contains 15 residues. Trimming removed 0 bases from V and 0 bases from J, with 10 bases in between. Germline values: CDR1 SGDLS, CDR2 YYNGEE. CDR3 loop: CASSVAPGSSYEQYF. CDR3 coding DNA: TGTGCCAGCAGCGTAGCTCCCGGGAGCTCCTACGAGCAGTACTTC.

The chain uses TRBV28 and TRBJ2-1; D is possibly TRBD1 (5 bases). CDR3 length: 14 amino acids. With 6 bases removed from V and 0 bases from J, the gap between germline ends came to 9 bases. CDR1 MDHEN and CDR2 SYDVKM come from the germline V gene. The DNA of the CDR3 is TGTGCCAGCAGAGCTGACAGCTCCTACAATGAGCAGTTCTTC. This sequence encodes CASRADSSYNEQFF.

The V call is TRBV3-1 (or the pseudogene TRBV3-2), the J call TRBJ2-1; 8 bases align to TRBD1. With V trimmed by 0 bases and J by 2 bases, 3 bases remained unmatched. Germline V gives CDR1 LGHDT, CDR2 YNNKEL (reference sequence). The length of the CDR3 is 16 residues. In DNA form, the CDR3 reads TGTGCCAGCAGCCAAGAGGGCAGGGGGCCCTACAATGAGCAGTTCTTC. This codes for CASSQEGRGPYNEQFF.

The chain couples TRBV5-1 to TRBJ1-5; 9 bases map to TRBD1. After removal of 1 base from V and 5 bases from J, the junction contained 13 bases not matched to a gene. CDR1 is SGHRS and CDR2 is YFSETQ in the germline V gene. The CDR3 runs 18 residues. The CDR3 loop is CASSLFPGQGFDDQPQHF. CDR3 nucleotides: TGCGCCAGCAGCTTGTTTCCGGGACAGGGCTTCGATGATCAGCCCCAGCATTTT.

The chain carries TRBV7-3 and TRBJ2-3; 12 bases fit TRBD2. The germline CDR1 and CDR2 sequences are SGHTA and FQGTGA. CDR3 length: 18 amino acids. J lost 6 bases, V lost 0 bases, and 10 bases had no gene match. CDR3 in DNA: TGTGCCAGCAGCTTAACGGGGCTAGCGGGAGGGCCGGGGGATACGCAGTATTTT. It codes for CASSLTGLAGGPGDTQYF.

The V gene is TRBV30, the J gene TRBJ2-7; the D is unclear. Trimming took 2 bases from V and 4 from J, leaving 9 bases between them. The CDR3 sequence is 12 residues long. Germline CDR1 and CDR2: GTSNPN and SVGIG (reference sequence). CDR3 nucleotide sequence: TGTGCCTGGAGTTACGAGCTATACGAGCAGTACTTC. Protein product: CAWSYELYEQYF.

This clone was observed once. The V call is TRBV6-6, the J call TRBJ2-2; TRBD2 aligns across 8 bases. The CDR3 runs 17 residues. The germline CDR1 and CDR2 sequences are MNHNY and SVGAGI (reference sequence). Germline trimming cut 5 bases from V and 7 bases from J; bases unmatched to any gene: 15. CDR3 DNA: TGTGCCAGCAGTCCCCGGTGGAGCGGGAGTTTTGGCGGGGAGCTGTTTTTT. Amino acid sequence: CASSPRWSGSFGGELFF.

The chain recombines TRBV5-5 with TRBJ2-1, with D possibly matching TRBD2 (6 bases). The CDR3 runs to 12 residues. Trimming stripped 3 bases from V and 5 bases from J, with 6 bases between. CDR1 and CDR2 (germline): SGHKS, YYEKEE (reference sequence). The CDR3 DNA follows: TGTGCCAGCAGCTGGGGGGACAATGAGCAGTTCTTC. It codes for CASSWGDNEQFF.